This TCR beta chain appears in the sequencing data of a study of T cell responses to AZD1222 COVID-19 vaccine. This CDR3 region has 16 residues. V lost 0 bases, J lost 5 bases, and 13 bases lay in between. Germline CDR1 MNHNY, CDR2 SVGAGI (reference sequence). Clones were read by immunoSEQ multiplex PCR, and TCRdb kept only the in-frame ones, dropping some. The repertoire holds roughly 170,000 clones, with roughly 90% as singletons. This TCR was recovered from an adult in good health. The source material was peripheral blood, sampled on day 0 of AZD1222 vaccination. The V gene is TRBV6-6, the J gene TRBJ1-4; D not certain. The CDR3 spells CASSYSRANPNEKLFF. CDR3 bases: TGTGCCAGCAGTTACTCGAGGGCTAACCCGAATGAAAAACTGTTTTTT.